The 30 T cell receptor beta chains in this list originate from one sample, sequenced in a study of cytomegalovirus exposure and HLA in healthy donors. With 60 Vbeta and 13 Jbeta primers, the PCR was carried out. The assay was immunoSEQ multiplex PCR, and TCRdb's table has in-frame clones only and misses some. Its clone listing holds roughly 110,000 clones. The sample comprised PBMCs. The receptor set was obtained from a man aged 40-49 years in good health and CMV-seropositive.

V usage is TRBV2 and J usage is TRBJ1-6; weak D call: TRBD1 (6 bases). The V gene's germline CDR1 is SNHLY and CDR2 FYNNEI. The CDR3 has 14 residues. Trimming took off 2 bases at V and 7 bases at J, with 9 bases between the two ends. CDR3 in amino acids: CASSEQGKNSPLHF. The CDR3 DNA follows: TGTGCCAGCAGTGAACAGGGGAAAAATTCACCCCTCCACTTT.

The chain joins TRBV25-1 to TRBJ1-1; a weak D match, TRBD1 (5 bases). The V and J ends lost 0 bases and 3 bases respectively, with 8 bases between them. CDR1 is MGHDK, CDR2 SYGVNS, per germline. This CDR3 contains 14 residues. The CDR3, as DNA: TGTGCCAGCAGTGAATACGACAGCTACACTGAAGCTTTCTTT. It specifies CASSEYDSYTEAFF.

J is TRBJ2-7 and V is TRBV11-2; no reliable D call. Germline values: CDR1 SGHAT, CDR2 FQNNGV. This CDR3 contains 10 residues. V lost 6 bases and J lost 4, with 4 bases in between. The CDR3: CASSTYEQYF. The CDR3 coding sequence is TGTGCCAGCAGTACTTACGAGCAGTACTTC.

DNA of the CDR3: TGTGCCAGCAGTTGGGGACTAGCGGGAGGGCCGGGGGAGCAGTACTTC. The encoded protein is CASSWGLAGGPGEQYF. This chain links TRBV6-5 with TRBJ2-7; 16 positions agree with TRBD2. CDR1 and CDR2 (germline): MNHEY, SVGAGI. V was clipped by 4 bases and J by 7 bases; unmatched bases: 7. There are 16 residues in the CDR3.

The chain links TRBV29-1 to TRBJ2-2; a weak D match, TRBD2 (6 bases). CDR1 is SQVTM and CDR2 is ANQGSEA in the germline V gene. CDR3 length: 14 amino acids. The V gene lost 6 bases and the J gene lost 4 bases, with 15 bases spanning the gap. The CDR3 coding sequence is TGCAGCGTGAAGGACACGGGAGCCACCGGGGAGCTGTTTTTT. Protein: CSVKDTGATGELFF.

The chain has TRBV28 and TRBJ2-3; the match to TRBD2 covers 12 bases. The ends lost 5 bases at V and 3 bases at J; junction bases unmatched: 18. Germline V gene lookup returns CDR1 MDHEN and CDR2 SYDVKM. This CDR3 comprises 20 residues. The CDR3: CASSPRQALAGGPGTDTQYF. The CDR3 region has the DNA TGTGCCAGCAGTCCCAGACAGGCTCTAGCGGGAGGGCCCGGAACAGATACGCAGTATTTT.

The rearrangement uses TRBV15 and TRBJ2-7; D may be TRBD2 (5 bases). Germline V lookup: CDR1 LNHNV, CDR2 YYDKDF (reference sequence). The CDR3 has 18 amino acids. V lost 3 bases and J 4 bases, leaving 25 bases between the germline ends. The CDR3 bases are TGTGCCACCAGCAGCGGCAGAGGGTTTCCCGATCCGTTTTACGAGCAGTACTTC. Protein sequence: CATSSGRGFPDPFYEQYF.

The rearrangement joins TRBV28 to TRBJ2-1, with 10 bases lining up with TRBD2. Germline CDR1 MDHEN, CDR2 SYDVKM. This CDR3 has 14 residues. The V segment lost 9 bases and the J segment 3 bases; nucleotides outside the gene matches: 5. The CDR3 DNA sequence: TGTGCCAGTCGAGCGGGAGGGGGCTACAATGAGCAGTTCTTC. The encoded protein is CASRAGGGYNEQFF. Full variable domain (outside the CDR3, taken from reference TRBV28 and TRBJ2-1): DVKVTQSSRYLVKRTGEKVFLECVQDMDHENMFWYRQDPGLGLRLIYFSYDVKMKEKGDIPEGYSVSREKKERFSLILESASTNQTSMYLCASRAGGGYNEQFFGPGTRLTVL.

The genes are TRBV2 and TRBJ2-1, with 7 bases fitting TRBD1. V gave up 6 bases and J gave up 7 bases; unmatched junction bases: 12. Per germline, CDR1 SNHLY and CDR2 FYNNEI. This CDR3 spans 15 amino acids. The CDR3 DNA reads TGTGCCAGCAGACTCTCCAGGGCAGGGGGTAATGAGCAGTTCTTC. It encodes CASRLSRAGGNEQFF.

The chain is built from TRBV11-1 and TRBJ2-3; D remains ambiguous. Germline V gives CDR1 SGHAT, CDR2 FQDESV (reference sequence). The CDR3 totals 14 residues. Trimming pared 5 bases from V and 5 bases from J, leaving 14 bases between. The CDR3 protein is CASSPAPAGDTQYF. In nucleotides, the CDR3 is TGTGCCAGCAGCCCTGCCCCCGCCGGAGATACGCAGTATTTT.

The chain links TRBV6-6 to TRBJ1-4, with D possibly being TRBD1 (5 bases). Germline CDR1 and CDR2: MNHNY and SVGAGI (reference sequence). The CDR3 is 14 residues long. V shed 7 bases and J shed 13 bases, with 22 bases lying between them. As DNA, the CDR3 is TGTGCCAGCACTGTTATAAGCGGGGACGGACCACTGTTTTTT. Its protein is CASTVISGDGPLFF.

The rearrangement links TRBV28 to TRBJ1-4, with a possible D match to TRBD1 (5 bases). Germline loops: CDR1 MDHEN, CDR2 SYDVKM. This CDR3 is built from 16 residues. Trimming removed 2 bases at V and 0 bases at J, with 10 bases between. CDR3 sequence (DNA): TGTGCCAGCAGTTTAATGGGGACTGCAACTAATGAAAAACTGTTTTTT. It encodes CASSLMGTATNEKLFF.

The chain links TRBV30 to TRBJ1-1; 7 bases map to TRBD1. V gave up 1 base and J gave up 4 bases; unmatched junction bases: 3. CDR3 length equals 13 residues. Germline V gene data show CDR1 as GTSNPN and CDR2 as SVGIG (reference sequence). CDR3 loop: CAWSDQGGTEAFF. The CDR3 DNA is TGTGCCTGGAGTGATCAGGGGGGCACTGAAGCTTTCTTT.

The gene calls are TRBV4-3 and TRBJ1-1; D unclear. The CDR3 sequence is 14 residues long. V was shortened by 0 bases and J by 1 base, with 6 bases between the two germline ends. Germline V gives CDR1 LGHNA, CDR2 YSLEER. In DNA, the CDR3 is TGCGCCAGCAGCCAAGAAACGGGGAACACTGAAGCTTTCTTT. This translates into CASSQETGNTEAFF.

The DNA for the CDR3 is TGTGCCAGCAGCAACGCTAGGGCTAGCGGGTATGAGACCCAGTACTTC. This encodes CASSNARASGYETQYF. This chain links TRBV11-3 with TRBJ2-5, with 8 positions matching TRBD2. The V gene's germline CDR1 is SGHNT and CDR2 YENEEA. The J segment lost 5 bases and the V segment lost 5 bases, leaving 13 bases of the junction unmatched. The CDR3 is made up of 16 amino acids.

Notes on this clone: Other DNA sequences in the same sample also yield this CDR3. The chain uses TRBV5-1 and TRBJ2-7; 7 bases are shared with TRBD1. This CDR3 is 17 amino acids long. V lost 1 base to trimming and J lost 5 bases; unmatched junction nucleotides: 15. CDR1 SGHRS and CDR2 YFSETQ come from the germline V gene. The CDR3 loop reads CASSLRGLAGGVDEQYF. The CDR3 region has the DNA TGCGCCAGCAGCTTGAGGGGTTTGGCAGGGGGTGTCGACGAGCAGTACTTC.

This sequence joins TRBV27 and TRBJ2-4; D is uncertain. Trimming removed 3 bases at V and 0 bases at J, with 9 bases between. There are 15 residues in the CDR3. Germline V lookup: CDR1 MNHEY, CDR2 SMNVEV (reference sequence). The CDR3 loop is CASSFASLAKNIQYF. CDR3 nucleotide sequence: TGTGCCAGCAGTTTTGCGTCTCTAGCCAAAAACATTCAGTACTTC.

V is TRBV19 and J is TRBJ2-7; the D is unclear. The germline CDR1 and CDR2 sequences are LNHDA and SQIVND (reference sequence). Trimming removed 3 bases from V and 8 bases from J, with 14 bases in between. The CDR3 has 13 amino acids. DNA of the CDR3: TGTGCCAGTAGTATTTTGAGTCAAAAAAAGCAGTACTTC. This codes for CASSILSQKKQYF.

This chain uses TRBV4-3 with TRBJ1-2; D not resolved. Germline V CDR1 and CDR2: LGHNA, YSLEER. V was trimmed by 0 bases and J by 2 bases, leaving 13 bases between them. CDR3 length equals 16 residues. CDR3 nucleotide sequence: TGCGCCAGCAGCCAAGATCCTAGATGGCAGAACTATGGCTACACCTTC. Translation gives CASSQDPRWQNYGYTF.

This sequence joins TRBV5-1 and TRBJ2-2, with 10 bases aligning to TRBD2. From germline, CDR1 is SGHRS and CDR2 YFSETQ. V shed 3 bases, J shed 4 bases, and the junction held 6 bases outside the gene matches. The CDR3 is made up of 16 amino acids. The CDR3 here is CASSWLAGVSTGELFF. In DNA form, the CDR3 reads TGCGCCAGCAGCTGGCTAGCGGGAGTTTCCACCGGGGAGCTGTTTTTT.

The genes are TRBV10-1 and TRBJ2-7; TRBD1 aligns across 7 bases. V dropped 3 bases and J dropped 3; count of bases not matched to a gene: 5. The germline CDR1 and CDR2 sequences are WNHNN and SYGVQD (reference sequence). This CDR3 comprises 14 residues. The CDR3 is CASSDRDSIYEQYF. The CDR3 DNA is TGCGCCAGCAGTGACCGGGACAGCATCTACGAGCAGTACTTC.

The CDR3 coding sequence is TGTGCCAGCAGGAAAGCGGAAGAGACCCAGTACTTC. Amino acids: CASRKAEETQYF. The rearrangement links TRBV27 to TRBJ2-5, with a tentative D call TRBD2 (5 bases). The V and J ends lost 6 bases and 3 bases respectively, with 8 bases between them. The CDR3 runs to 12 residues. Germline loops: CDR1 MNHEY, CDR2 SMNVEV (reference sequence).

The chain recombines TRBV30 with TRBJ2-7, with 14 positions matching TRBD2. In germline, CDR1 is GTSNPN, CDR2 SVGIG (reference sequence). The CDR3 is 15 residues long. The junction had 7 bases not matched to a gene; V was cut back by 4 bases and J by 5 bases. CDR3 sequence: CAWKTSGRAVNEQYF. CDR3 in DNA: TGTGCCTGGAAGACTAGCGGGAGGGCCGTCAACGAGCAGTACTTC.

V usage is TRBV5-1 and J usage is TRBJ2-5, with 10 bases fitting TRBD2. V was clipped by 4 bases and J by 5 bases; unmatched bases: 8. Germline V gene data show CDR1 as SGHRS and CDR2 as YFSETQ. This CDR3 has 15 amino acids. The CDR3 is CASSASSGSGETQYF. The DNA for the CDR3 is TGCGCCAGCAGCGCGTCTAGCGGGAGTGGGGAGACCCAGTACTTC.

The chain employs TRBV14 and TRBJ2-2, with 13 bases aligning to TRBD2. Germline V gene lookup returns CDR1 SGHDN and CDR2 FVKESK. The CDR3 contains 17 residues. V shed 3 bases and J 6 bases; nucleotides not matched to a gene: 7. Written as DNA, the CDR3 is TGTGCCAGCAGCCACTTAGGACTAGCGGGAGAGGCCGGGGAGCTGTTTTTT. It codes for CASSHLGLAGEAGELFF. Full variable domain (outside the CDR3, taken from reference TRBV14 and TRBJ2-2): EAGVTQFPSHSVIEKGQTVTLRCDPISGHDNLYWYRRVMGKEIKFLLHFVKESKQDESGMPNNRFLAERTGGTYSTLKVQPAELEDSGVYFCASSHLGLAGEAGELFFGEGSRLTVL.

The chain carries TRBV30 and TRBJ1-6; 8 nucleotides match TRBD1. CDR3 length equals 21 residues. J gave up 2 bases and V 1 base, and 19 bases lay outside the gene matches. Germline CDR1 GTSNPN, CDR2 SVGIG (reference sequence). The CDR3, as DNA: TGTGCCTGGAGTGCTGCGCAGGACAGGGAAAAGTTTGGCACCTATAATTCACCCCTCCACTTT. Translated, it gives CAWSAAQDREKFGTYNSPLHF. The full variable domain, its missing parts supplied by reference TRBV30 and TRBJ1-6, is SQTIHQWPATLVQPVGSPLSLECTVEGTSNPNLYWYRQAAGRGLQLLFYSVGIGQISSEVPQNLSASRPQDRQFILSSKKLLLSDSGFYLCAWSAAQDREKFGTYNSPLHFGNGTRLTVT.

The chain has TRBV9 and TRBJ1-1; TRBD1 is a possible D gene (6 bases). CDR1 is SGDLS, CDR2 YYNGEE, per germline. There are 15 residues in the CDR3. V was cut by 6 bases and J by 1 base, with 16 bases left in between. The chain's CDR3 is CASTLLQGGNTEAFF. The CDR3 region has the DNA TGTGCCAGCACCCTTCTACAGGGTGGGAACACTGAAGCTTTCTTT.

The chain has TRBV4-1 and TRBJ1-2, with D uncertain. This CDR3 has 15 amino acids. The germline V gene has CDR1 MGHRA and CDR2 YSYEKL. V was pared by 4 bases and J by 1 base, with 13 bases between. CDR3 in amino acids: CASSREGDYNYGYTF. CDR3 in DNA: TGCGCCAGCAGCCGAGAGGGAGACTATAACTATGGCTACACCTTC.

This chain joins TRBV5-4 and TRBJ2-3, with unresolved D. Germline assignment: CDR1 SGHNT and CDR2 YYREEE (reference sequence). V lost 0 bases, J lost 4 bases, and 15 bases lay in between. This CDR3 has 16 residues. In DNA form, the CDR3 reads TGTGCCAGCAGCTTGGTTTCGGCACTATCGGCAGATACGCAGTATTTT. Translated, it gives CASSLVSALSADTQYF.

As to this clone: The junction shows a germline mismatch at one end, possibly a read error. This chain uses TRBV27 with TRBJ2-1, with 15 nucleotides matching TRBD2. CDR3 length: 18 residues. CDR1 is MNHEY, CDR2 SMNVEV, per germline (reference sequence). The CDR3 nucleotides read TGTGCCAGCAGTTTCGCGGGACTAGCGGGAGGCTCCCACAATGAGCAGTTCTTC. Translation: CASSFAGLAGGSHNEQFF.